A single sample is the source of the 30 T cell receptor beta chains below, sequenced in a study of shared T cell receptors in the human thymus. Data came from immunoSEQ multiplex PCR; TCRdb stores just in-frame clones and leaves some out. The top ten hold less than 0.015% of the sample, which has roughly 500,000 clones, about four fifths seen once. This same sample was also part of a study on human thymus T cells.

Specimen: thymocytes. These receptors all come from a boy younger than two with a congenital heart defect.

The J gene is TRBJ1-2, the V gene TRBV14; D ambiguous. This CDR3 is 14 amino acids long. From germline, CDR1 is SGHDN and CDR2 FVKESK. Trimming removed 0 bases at V and 3 bases at J, with 8 bases between. Here the CDR3 DNA reads TGTGCCAGCAGCCAAGATCTCGGAGACTATGGCTACACCTTC. It yields the protein CASSQDLGDYGYTF.

The chain employs TRBV10-2 and TRBJ2-1, with a tentative D call TRBD2 (5 bases). Per the germline V gene, CDR1 is WSHSY and CDR2 is SAAADI. There are 15 residues in the CDR3. Trimming removed 5 bases at V and 2 bases at J, with 13 bases between. The CDR3 nucleotides are TGCGCCAGCAGTAGCTTTTGGGGAGCCTACAATGAGCAGTTCTTC. Its protein is CASSSFWGAYNEQFF.

This chain joins TRBV6-5 and TRBJ2-7, with 7 bases aligning to TRBD1. V lost 6 bases and J lost 4; bases outside the gene matches: 12. Germline lookup yields CDR1 MNHEY and CDR2 SVGAGI. The CDR3 is made up of 15 amino acids. CDR3 in amino acids: CASRPQGKRPYEQYF. CDR3 nucleotides: TGTGCCAGCAGACCACAGGGGAAACGACCTTACGAGCAGTACTTC.

The gene calls are TRBV7-2 and TRBJ1-3, with a possible D match to TRBD1 (6 bases). Looked up from germline, CDR1 is SGHTA and CDR2 is FQGNSA. This CDR3 has 17 residues. V shed 6 bases and J shed 1 base, with 19 bases lying between them. The CDR3 is CASRGGGRRDSGNTIYF. The CDR3 region has the DNA TGTGCCAGCAGGGGTGGGGGCAGGCGAGATTCTGGAAACACCATATATTTT.

The J gene is TRBJ1-5, the V gene TRBV4-1; 8 nucleotides agree with TRBD1. CDR1 MGHRA and CDR2 YSYEKL come from the germline V gene. The trim removed 4 bases at V and 4 bases at J, leaving 9 bases unmatched. The CDR3 contains 16 residues. The CDR3 reads CASSLGIRDRNQPQHF. In nucleotides, the CDR3 is TGCGCCAGCAGCCTCGGGATCCGGGACAGGAATCAGCCCCAGCATTTT.

This sequence joins TRBV7-9 and TRBJ1-2; D not resolved. There are 16 residues in the CDR3. Looked up from germline, CDR1 is SEHNR and CDR2 is FQNEAQ (reference sequence). Trimming took off 1 base at V and 10 bases at J, with 22 bases between the two ends. The CDR3 protein is CASSLEYAGACGDYTF. As DNA, the CDR3 is TGTGCCAGCAGCTTAGAGTACGCAGGCGCCTGTGGCGACTACACCTTC.

The chain uses TRBV6-1 and TRBJ2-7; TRBD2 aligns across 7 bases. The CDR3 runs to 15 residues. J was trimmed by 0 bases and V by 2 bases; bases with no gene match: 4. Germline values: CDR1 MNHNS, CDR2 SASEGT. The CDR3 reads CASSEWREPSYEQYF. The CDR3 DNA reads as TGTGCCAGCAGTGAATGGCGGGAGCCCTCCTACGAGCAGTACTTC.

J is TRBJ1-2 and V is TRBV28; 11 bases agree with TRBD1. This CDR3 contains 17 residues. From germline, CDR1 is MDHEN and CDR2 SYDVKM. V lost 5 bases, J lost 2 bases, and 10 bases stayed unmatched. The CDR3 sequence: CASSPMDRGRGNYGYTF. CDR3 nucleotides: TGTGCCAGCAGTCCCATGGACAGGGGGCGGGGAAACTATGGCTACACCTTC.

The rearrangement links TRBV4-1 to TRBJ2-3; 13 bases agree with TRBD2. The CDR3 spans 19 residues. Germline V gene lookup returns CDR1 MGHRA and CDR2 YSYEKL. The V gene end was trimmed by 3 bases and the J gene end by 5 bases; junction bases not matched to a gene: 14. For the CDR3, the DNA is TGCGCCAGCAGCCATCTCTCCGGGACTAGCGGGAAGGCGGGAGATACGCAGTATTTT. Protein product: CASSHLSGTSGKAGDTQYF.

The gene calls are TRBV30 and TRBJ2-7, with 7 nucleotides matching TRBD1. Trimming at V came to 3 bases and at J to 7 bases, leaving 12 bases not matched to a gene. The germline V gene has CDR1 GTSNPN and CDR2 SVGIG (reference sequence). This CDR3 is built from 14 residues. CDR3 in amino acids: CAWRDRQGLEEQYF. In DNA form, the CDR3 reads TGTGCCTGGAGGGATCGACAGGGTCTGGAGGAGCAGTACTTC. The full variable domain, completed using reference TRBV30 and TRBJ2-7, is SQTIHQWPATLVQPVGSPLSLECTVEGTSNPNLYWYRQAAGRGLQLLFYSVGIGQISSEVPQNLSASRPQDRQFILSSKKLLLSDSGFYLCAWRDRQGLEEQYFGPGTRLTVT.

V gene TRBV7-8 combines with J gene TRBJ2-6, with no clear D. The V gene's germline CDR1 is SGHVS and CDR2 FQNEAQ. V lost 1 base and J 0 bases, leaving 10 bases between the germline ends. This CDR3 is built from 17 residues. The CDR3 spells CASSLGFANSGANVLTF. The CDR3 DNA reads TGTGCCAGCAGCTTAGGGTTCGCGAACTCTGGGGCCAACGTCCTGACTTTC.

This CDR3 is CAWSPSRQATYEQYF. Here the CDR3 DNA reads TGTGCCTGGAGTCCAAGTCGACAAGCTACCTACGAGCAGTACTTC. This chain uses TRBV30 with TRBJ2-7; D is unresolved. Germline CDR1 and CDR2: GTSNPN and SVGIG (reference sequence). The CDR3 runs 15 residues. The V gene lost 2 bases and the J gene lost 2 bases, with 16 bases spanning the gap.

The chain has TRBV28 and TRBJ2-1; D ambiguous. The CDR3 runs to 17 residues. Trimming removed 6 bases at V and 0 bases at J, with 18 bases between. CDR1 and CDR2 from the germline V gene are MDHEN and SYDVKM. In DNA, the CDR3 is TGTGCCAGCAGCGTGGGCCCTATAAACAGCTCCTACAATGAGCAGTTCTTC. It yields the protein CASSVGPINSSYNEQFF.

This clone was observed a few times. The chain carries TRBV23-1 and TRBJ2-1, with 7 bases fitting TRBD2. TRBV23-1 is annotated as an ORF whose role is uncertain. The length of the CDR3 is 15 residues. After removal of 2 bases from V and 4 bases from J, the junction contained 5 bases not matched to a gene. The CDR3 DNA reads TGCGCCAGCAGTCAAGGACTAGAAAGATACAATGAGCAGTTCTTC. Its protein product is CASSQGLERYNEQFF.

V gene TRBV29-1 combines with J gene TRBJ2-7; D may be TRBD1 (6 bases). In germline, CDR1 is SQVTM, CDR2 ANQGSEA. The CDR3 covers 14 residues. Trimming removed 7 bases from V and 6 bases from J, with 22 bases in between. The CDR3 here is CSAGWAEGESEQYF. In DNA, the CDR3 is TGCAGCGCTGGTTGGGCCGAGGGGGAGAGCGAGCAGTACTTC.

The chain employs TRBV15 and TRBJ1-5, with D possibly being TRBD1 (5 bases). V dropped 1 base and J dropped 5 bases, with 12 bases sitting between them. The CDR3 covers 15 residues. CDR1 is LNHNV, CDR2 YYDKDF, per germline (reference sequence). For the CDR3, the DNA is TGTGCCACCAGCAGAGGGACACCCTCATATCAGCCCCAGCATTTT. This codes for CATSRGTPSYQPQHF.

V and J are TRBV19 and TRBJ1-5; 8 bases align to TRBD1. Per the germline V gene, CDR1 is LNHDA and CDR2 is SQIVND (reference sequence). CDR3 length: 15 amino acids. V lost 8 bases, J lost 1 base, and 7 bases stayed unmatched. The CDR3 is CASPQGAGSNQPQHF. The CDR3 DNA reads TGTGCCAGTCCGCAGGGGGCAGGGAGCAATCAGCCCCAGCATTTT.

The chain is built from TRBV30 and TRBJ2-7; 8 bases are a match to TRBD1. V lost 5 bases and J lost 2; bases outside the gene matches: 5. The germline V gene encodes CDR1 GTSNPN and CDR2 SVGIG (reference sequence). The CDR3 runs 13 residues. In DNA form, the CDR3 reads TGTGCCTGGGGCAGCAGGGGGCCCTACGAGCAGTACTTC. It codes for CAWGSRGPYEQYF.

This clone has a single count. The rearrangement joins TRBV4-2 to TRBJ1-5; a weak D match, TRBD1 (6 bases). The germline V gene has CDR1 LGHNA and CDR2 YNFKEQ. This CDR3 contains 16 residues. The ends were cut back, 4 bases at V and 5 bases at J, with 18 bases in the middle. The CDR3 is CASSRGPGQIYQPQHF. CDR3 DNA sequence: TGTGCCAGCAGCCGGGGACCGGGACAAATTTATCAGCCCCAGCATTTT.

The chain has TRBV4-2 and TRBJ1-1; 10 positions agree with TRBD1. In germline, CDR1 is LGHNA, CDR2 YNFKEQ. CDR3 length: 16 residues. With 4 bases clipped from V and 1 base from J, the junction kept 6 bases outside the gene matches. The chain's CDR3 is CASSPRQGAANTEAFF. CDR3 nucleotide sequence: TGTGCCAGCAGCCCGAGACAGGGGGCCGCGAACACTGAAGCTTTCTTT.

This rearrangement joins TRBV5-1 to TRBJ2-2; the D gene is possibly TRBD1 (5 bases). Trimming stripped 6 bases from V and 4 bases from J, with 13 bases between. The CDR3 is 14 amino acids. Per the germline V gene, CDR1 is SGHRS and CDR2 is YFSETQ. Here the CDR3 DNA reads TGCGCCAGCAACTGGGGCCCGGCCACCGGGGAGCTGTTTTTT. Its protein product is CASNWGPATGELFF.

V usage is TRBV11-3 and J usage is TRBJ2-1, with D possibly being TRBD2 (6 bases). Germline CDR1 and CDR2: SGHNT and YENEEA. The CDR3 runs 13 residues. Deletions cut 5 bases from V and 8 bases from J, with 13 bases between. The DNA for the CDR3 is TGTGCCAGCAGCGCAAGACTAGGGGATGAGCAGTTCTTC. Translating it yields CASSARLGDEQFF.

This clone was observed a few times. This chain uses TRBV4-1 with TRBJ1-1, with a weak D call TRBD1 (6 bases). Trimming left V 0 bases short and J 0 bases short, with 11 bases between. The CDR3 length is 16 residues. Per the germline V gene, CDR1 is MGHRA and CDR2 is YSYEKL. The CDR3 DNA sequence: TGCGCCAGCAGCCAAGATGACGGACAGTTGAACACTGAAGCTTTCTTT. Translation gives CASSQDDGQLNTEAFF.

As to this clone: This same CDR3 is encoded by further DNA sequences in the sample. This rearrangement joins TRBV13 to TRBJ2-3, with 9 positions matching TRBD2. The CDR3 extends over 16 amino acids. CDR1 and CDR2 (germline): PRHDT, FYEKMQ (reference sequence). Trimming cost V 0 bases and J 1 base; bases outside gene matches: 2. The CDR3 protein is CASSLGAGGRTDTQYF. Here the CDR3 DNA reads TGTGCCAGCAGCTTAGGAGCGGGAGGTCGCACAGATACGCAGTATTTT. The full variable domain, in which reference TRBV13 and TRBJ2-3 provide the parts outside the CDR3, is AAGVIQSPRHLIKEKRETATLKCYPIPRHDTVYWYQQGPGQDPQFLISFYEKMQSDKGSIPDRFSAQQFSDYHSELNMSSLELGDSALYFCASSLGAGGRTDTQYFGPGTRLTVL.

This rearrangement joins TRBV2 to TRBJ2-7, with a tentative D call TRBD2 (6 bases). Between the trimmed V and J ends, which lost 11 bases and 4 bases, there was a span of 18 bases. Germline CDR1 SNHLY, CDR2 FYNNEI. The CDR3 contains 13 residues. CDR3 nucleotide sequence: TGTGCCGGCATGGGACTGGACTTTTACGAGCAGTACTTC. Amino acids: CAGMGLDFYEQYF.

In its sample, this clone was seen once. CDR3 coding DNA: TGTGCCAGCAGCCCGGACAGAAACAACTCAACTAATGAAAAACTGTTTTTT. It is translated as CASSPDRNNSTNEKLFF. This chain links TRBV27 with TRBJ1-4, with D perhaps TRBD1 (6 bases). There are 17 residues in the CDR3. V lost 6 bases and J 0 bases, leaving 17 bases between the germline ends. Germline CDR1 reads MNHEY; CDR2 reads SMNVEV (reference sequence). Supplemented by reference TRBV27 and TRBJ1-4, the full variable domain reads EAQVTQNPRYLITVTGKKLTVTCSQNMNHEYMSWYRQDPGLGLRQIYYSMNVEVTDKGDVPEGYKVSRKEKRNFPLILESPSPNQTSLYFCASSPDRNNSTNEKLFFGSGTQLSVL.

This chain connects TRBV6-5 to TRBJ2-3, with 9 positions matching TRBD2. With V trimmed by 0 bases and J by 5 bases, 6 bases remained unmatched. The V gene's germline CDR1 is MNHEY and CDR2 SVGAGI. The CDR3 consists of 16 residues. The CDR3 DNA is TGTGCCAGCAGTTACTCGGGCGGGAGGGTAGGAGATACGCAGTATTTT. Encoded protein: CASSYSGGRVGDTQYF.

This chain uses TRBV14 with TRBJ2-7, with unresolved D. V gave up 5 bases and J gave up 9 bases, with 11 bases separating them. Germline CDR1 reads SGHDN; CDR2 reads FVKESK. There are 11 residues in the CDR3. The CDR3 DNA reads TGTGCCAGCAGCGCCAAAGCGTGGCAGTACTTC. Translating it yields CASSAKAWQYF. Filled out from reference TRBV14 and TRBJ2-7, the complete variable domain reads EAGVTQFPSHSVIEKGQTVTLRCDPISGHDNLYWYRRVMGKEIKFLLHFVKESKQDESGMPNNRFLAERTGGTYSTLKVQPAELEDSGVYFCASSAKAWQYFGPGTRLTVT.

The chain carries TRBV12-5 and TRBJ2-1; maybe TRBD1 (7 bases). Per the germline V gene, CDR1 is LGHNT and CDR2 is FRNRAP. With 2 bases removed from V and 12 bases from J, the gap between germline ends came to 26 bases. This CDR3 has 17 amino acids. CDR3 in amino acids: CASGLPQDRLQGLGQFF. In DNA, the CDR3 is TGTGCTAGTGGTTTGCCCCAGGACAGGCTCCAGGGACTTGGGCAGTTCTTC. The complete variable domain, with remaining parts taken from reference TRBV12-5 and TRBJ2-1, reads DARVTQTPRHKVTEMGQEVTMRCQPILGHNTVFWYRQTMMQGLELLAYFRNRAPLDDSGMPKDRFSAEMPDATLATLKIQPSEPRDSAVYFCASGLPQDRLQGLGQFFGPGTRLTVL.

The rearrangement uses TRBV2 and TRBJ1-5, with 10 bases matching TRBD1. This CDR3 is 14 amino acids long. V shed 5 bases and J 4 bases; nucleotides not matched to a gene: 2. Germline V CDR1 and CDR2: SNHLY, FYNNEI. The CDR3 sequence: CASSKGQGNQPQHF. DNA of the CDR3: TGTGCCAGCAGTAAGGGACAGGGGAATCAGCCCCAGCATTTT.